This T cell receptor beta chain came from a study of shared clonotypes between healthy human individuals. Profiling relied on immunoSEQ multiplex PCR, and the TCRdb table lists in-frame clones only, not all of them. The sample records roughly 2.5 million clones, about 92% being singletons. Note on this clone: In the same sample, other DNA sequences code for this CDR3.

Researchers partitioned CD4+ cells into CD45RA+ naive and CD45RA-negative memory subsets. In germline, CDR1 is SGDLS, CDR2 YYNGEE. Trimming removed 0 bases from V and 4 bases from J, with 14 bases in between. The CDR3 runs to 15 residues. V and J are TRBV9 and TRBJ2-7, with D tentatively TRBD1 (6 bases). This TCR derives from a man aged 18 to 30 in good health. What was sequenced was naive CD4+ T cells sorted from blood. Subset specified: CD45RA+ positively selected. In DNA form, the CDR3 reads TGTGCCAGCAGCGTAGGGGGGCAGGGACATTACGAGCAGTACTTC. It translates to CASSVGGQGHYEQYF.